These 17 T cell receptor beta chains were sequenced from one sample in a study of blood T cell repertoires in COVID-19. The assay was immunoSEQ multiplex PCR, and TCRdb's table has in-frame clones only and misses some. Of 50,000 to 65,000 clones in the sample, almost 95% were seen once. The sequenced sample consisted of peripheral blood. The receptors were sampled from a man between 45 and 60 years old with active COVID-19.

This chain connects TRBV5-1 to TRBJ1-1, with no clear D. V was pared by 5 bases and J by 1 base, with 9 bases between. Germline V gene lookup returns CDR1 SGHRS and CDR2 YFSETQ. The CDR3 is 13 amino acids. CDR3 region: CASSGSANTEAFF. DNA of the CDR3: TGCGCCAGCAGTGGCAGCGCGAACACTGAAGCTTTCTTT.

The chain is built from TRBV7-8 and TRBJ1-3; D gene unclear. The V gene lost 6 bases and the J gene lost 0 bases, with 15 bases spanning the gap. Germline CDR1 and CDR2: SGHVS and FQNEAQ. The CDR3 has 16 residues. CDR3 nucleotide sequence: TGTGCCAGCAGGGCCGAGAGGAAAAGCTCTGGAAACACCATATATTTT. Encoded protein: CASRAERKSSGNTIYF. Filled out from reference TRBV7-8 and TRBJ1-3, the complete variable domain reads GAGVSQSPRYKVAKRGQDVALRCDPISGHVSLFWYQQALGQGPEFLTYFQNEAQLDKSGLPSDRFFAERPEGSVSTLKIQRTQQEDSAVYLCASRAERKSSGNTIYFGEGSWLTVV.

This chain uses TRBV4-1 with TRBJ2-7; 7 positions agree with TRBD2. CDR1 is MGHRA and CDR2 is YSYEKL in the germline V gene. The V gene end was trimmed by 4 bases and the J gene end by 0 bases; junction bases not matched to a gene: 9. This CDR3 has 16 amino acids. Here the CDR3 DNA reads TGCGCCAGCAGCCGAGCGGGACTGGATGACTCCTACGAGCAGTACTTC. It specifies CASSRAGLDDSYEQYF.

V usage is TRBV3-1 (or the pseudogene TRBV3-2) and J usage is TRBJ2-2; 11 positions agree with TRBD1. Germline assignment: CDR1 LGHDT and CDR2 YNNKEL (reference sequence). CDR3 size: 17 residues. J was trimmed by 5 bases and V by 4 bases; bases with no gene match: 9. The CDR3 DNA is TGTGCCAGCAGCCCTGAACCGGGACAGGGGGATACCGGGGAGCTGTTTTTT. Protein: CASSPEPGQGDTGELFF.

A remark on this clone: At one end, the junction sequence differs from germline, possibly due to a read error. J is TRBJ2-3 and V is TRBV7-8, with 13 bases that match TRBD2. Germline V gene lookup returns CDR1 SGHVS and CDR2 FQNEAQ. The CDR3 runs to 14 residues. DNA of the CDR3: TGTGCCAGCAGCCCTACCGGACTAGCGGGAGTGTGGGGGTTT. Its protein is CASSPTGLAGVWGF.

This clone was seen a handful of times. The CDR3 region is CAISGSGGSNQPQHF. The CDR3 coding sequence is TGTGCCATCAGTGGTTCTGGGGGCAGCAATCAGCCCCAGCATTTT. The chain couples TRBV10-3 to TRBJ1-5; TRBD1 is a possible D gene (6 bases). This CDR3 spans 15 amino acids. Trimming removed 4 bases at V and 1 base at J, with 11 bases between. Germline V gene data show CDR1 as ENHRY and CDR2 as SYGVKD.

This chain joins TRBV3-1 (or the pseudogene TRBV3-2) and TRBJ1-5; D possibly corresponds to TRBD1 (5 bases). The CDR3 sequence is 15 residues long. Trimming left V 0 bases short and J 6 bases short, with 12 bases between. Germline V CDR1 and CDR2: LGHDT, YNNKEL (reference sequence). The CDR3 sequence is CASSQDLRGGQPQHF. In DNA, the CDR3 is TGTGCCAGCAGCCAAGATTTAAGGGGAGGTCAGCCCCAGCATTTT.

V usage is TRBV7-8 and J usage is TRBJ2-1, with 9 bases fitting TRBD1. Germline CDR1 and CDR2: SGHVS and FQNEAQ. The CDR3 is 15 residues long. V lost 5 bases to trimming and J lost 3 bases; unmatched junction nucleotides: 5. The CDR3 protein is CASSAGTGNYNEQFF. The CDR3 coding sequence is TGTGCCAGCAGCGCTGGGACAGGGAACTACAATGAGCAGTTCTTC. Supplemented by reference TRBV7-8 and TRBJ2-1, the full variable domain reads GAGVSQSPRYKVAKRGQDVALRCDPISGHVSLFWYQQALGQGPEFLTYFQNEAQLDKSGLPSDRFFAERPEGSVSTLKIQRTQQEDSAVYLCASSAGTGNYNEQFFGPGTRLTVL.

J is TRBJ1-2 and V is TRBV19, with D maybe TRBD1 (5 bases). Trimming left V 6 bases short and J 6 bases short, with 23 bases between. The germline V gene has CDR1 LNHDA and CDR2 SQIVND (reference sequence). This CDR3 region has 16 residues. CDR3 in DNA: TGTGCCAGTAGCCCCCTCTCGGGGCAGGGAGGAGATGGCTACACCTTC. Amino acid sequence: CASSPLSGQGGDGYTF.

This clone is a singleton in its sample. This chain's CDR3 is CASSSPDRAAFF. The CDR3 region has the DNA TGTGCCAGCAGCTCACCGGACAGGGCGGCTTTCTTT. The rearrangement links TRBV5-4 to TRBJ1-1; 8 bases align to TRBD1. The length of the CDR3 is 12 residues. Germline assignment: CDR1 SGHNT and CDR2 YYREEE (reference sequence). V was pared by 3 bases and J by 11 bases, with 6 bases of the junction left unmatched.

The chain has TRBV2 and TRBJ1-4; possibly TRBD1 for D (6 bases). Deletions cut 3 bases from V and 6 bases from J, with 11 bases between. CDR3 length equals 14 residues. Germline CDR1 reads SNHLY; CDR2 reads FYNNEI. CDR3 protein: CASSERGQDEKLFF. The CDR3 coding sequence is TGTGCCAGCAGTGAGCGGGGGCAGGATGAAAAACTGTTTTTT.

The rearrangement joins TRBV19 to TRBJ1-2; 10 positions agree with TRBD1. J lost 8 bases, V lost 7 bases, and 7 bases had no gene match. Germline V lookup: CDR1 LNHDA, CDR2 SQIVND (reference sequence). This CDR3 is built from 13 residues. The chain's CDR3 is CASIRQGAGGYTF. CDR3 coding DNA: TGTGCCAGTATCAGACAGGGGGCTGGCGGCTACACCTTC.

The genes are TRBV11-3 and TRBJ1-2, with 9 bases fitting TRBD1. V trimming: 6 bases; J trimming: 4 bases; junction bases outside the gene matches: 3. Per the germline V gene, CDR1 is SGHNT and CDR2 is YENEEA. This CDR3 contains 13 residues. This CDR3 is CASSWTGAYGYTF. CDR3 DNA sequence: TGTGCCAGCAGTTGGACAGGGGCCTATGGCTACACCTTC.

The DNA of the CDR3 is TGTGCCAGCAGCCAGGGGACAGGCAATCAGCCCCAGCATTTT. Amino acids: CASSQGTGNQPQHF. This sequence joins TRBV7-9 and TRBJ1-5; 7 bases are a match to TRBD1. CDR3 length: 14 residues. Per the germline V gene, CDR1 is SEHNR and CDR2 is FQNEAQ (reference sequence). Losses at the gene ends were 5 bases for V and 2 bases for J; bases not matched to a gene: 3.

The chain combines TRBV28 with TRBJ2-6, with TRBD2 as a possible D gene (6 bases). Trimming shortened V by 6 bases and J by 2 bases, and 20 bases separated the two germline ends. There are 18 residues in the CDR3. Per the germline V gene, CDR1 is MDHEN and CDR2 is SYDVKM. CDR3 sequence reads: CASSRGGTPGAGANVLTF. Written as DNA, the CDR3 is TGTGCCAGCAGCCGAGGAGGGACGCCTGGAGCTGGGGCCAACGTCCTGACTTTC.

The chain uses TRBV6-2 or TRBV6-3 and TRBJ2-7; TRBD2 matches 7 bases. Looked up from germline, CDR1 is MNHEY and CDR2 is SVGEGT. V lost 2 bases to trimming and J lost 0 bases; unmatched junction nucleotides: 4. The CDR3 is 15 residues long. CDR3 sequence (DNA): TGTGCCAGCAGTTACGTGGGGGAGGGCTCCTACGAGCAGTACTTC. It translates to CASSYVGEGSYEQYF.

The chain recombines TRBV6-4 with TRBJ1-1, with D uncertain. The CDR3 extends over 14 amino acids. Trimming removed 0 bases at V and 2 bases at J, with 7 bases between. The V gene's germline CDR1 is MRHNA and CDR2 SNTAGT. The CDR3 region has the DNA TGTGCCAGCAGTGACTCGGACTCTAACACTGAAGCTTTCTTT. This codes for CASSDSDSNTEAFF.